This T cell receptor beta chain was identified during a study of T cell repertoires in cytomegalovirus infection. The germline gives CDR1 LGHNA, CDR2 YSLEER. This CDR3 has 15 residues. The germline V and J ends were trimmed by 0 bases and 7 bases, with 13 bases remaining between them. TCRdb independently ran MiXCR on the reads; one entry per CDR3 protein. The sample has about 24,000 distinct CDR3 sequences; 22% are singletons. In the case of this clonotype: The antigen is not known.

This sample comprised CD8+ T cells from cultured PBMCs, obtained from culture after CMV antigen stimulation. The V and J genes are TRBV4-3 and TRBJ1-5; tentatively, D is TRBD1 (5 bases). The clonotype originates from a human donor in good health (CMV status not recorded). Some clones in this sample may be carry-over from other donors' samples. CDR3 amino acids: CASSQDSGGRQPQHF. As DNA, the CDR3 is TGCGCCAGCAGCCAAGATTCGGGGGGACGGCAGCCCCAGCATTTT.